The 14 T cell receptor beta chains reported below all come from one sample, sequenced in a study of beta chain features in type 1 diabetes. General observations from the study: When Type 1 diabetes patients were examined, their TCRB CDR3s proved moderately but significantly shorter in all four CD4+ subsets.

These receptors have no identified antigens. The entirety of the isolated RNA underwent reverse transcription, so expressed TCRB transcripts were sequenced. The method was immunoSEQ multiplex PCR; TCRdb's version includes in-frame clones alone and lacks a portion of them. Among 500,000 to 850,000 clones listed, roughly 13% were seen once. The specimen was naive CD4+ T cells from blood. These receptors were taken from a man aged 18 to 29 with type 1 diabetes.

The chain combines TRBV5-1 with TRBJ2-5; D gene ambiguous. With 0 bases removed from V and 1 base from J, the gap between germline ends came to 7 bases. The CDR3 covers 14 residues. Germline CDR1 SGHRS, CDR2 YFSETQ. The CDR3 DNA sequence: TGCGCCAGCAGCTTGGGCGTAGTCCAAGAGACCCAGTACTTC. Translated, it gives CASSLGVVQETQYF.

V and J are TRBV6-1 and TRBJ1-3; D remains ambiguous. Germline V lookup: CDR1 MNHNS, CDR2 SASEGT. This CDR3 spans 17 amino acids. V lost 3 bases and J lost 0, with 15 bases in between. Here the CDR3 reads CASSETSFPFSGNTIYF. In nucleotides, the CDR3 is TGTGCCAGCAGTGAGACATCCTTCCCGTTCTCTGGAAACACCATATATTTT.

The sample holds a few counts of this clone. The chain has TRBV29-1 and TRBJ2-2; D possibly corresponds to TRBD2 (5 bases). CDR1 is SQVTM, CDR2 ANQGSEA, per germline. CDR3 size: 15 residues. V gave up 7 bases and J gave up 1 base, with 16 bases separating them. CDR3 in DNA: TGCAGCGCCATAAGAGGGTCAAGGAACACCGGGGAGCTGTTTTTT. Amino acids: CSAIRGSRNTGELFF.

This clone was detected only a few times. The CDR3 DNA sequence: TGCGCCAGCAGCTCCGACGACAGGGGTATTACTGAAGCTTTCTTT. This sequence encodes CASSSDDRGITEAFF. The V gene is TRBV5-1, the J gene TRBJ1-1; 8 nucleotides agree with TRBD1. The CDR3 spans 15 residues. The ends lost 3 bases at V and 5 bases at J; junction bases unmatched: 9. CDR1 SGHRS and CDR2 YFSETQ come from the germline V gene.

The CDR3 DNA reads as TGCGCCAGCAGCCAACGGTTGGACTCCTACACAGATACGCAGTATTTT. It is translated as CASSQRLDSYTDTQYF. The gene calls are TRBV4-3 and TRBJ2-3, with D possibly TRBD2 on 5 matching bases. There are 16 residues in the CDR3. Germline CDR1 is LGHNA and CDR2 is YSLEER. The V end was cut by 2 bases, the J end by 2 bases, with 14 bases between.

This clone occurred a few times. The V and J genes are TRBV18 and TRBJ2-5; tentatively, D is TRBD1 (5 bases). Looked up from germline, CDR1 is KGHSH and CDR2 is LQKENI. CDR3 length equals 13 residues. With 4 bases removed from V and 1 base from J, the gap between germline ends came to 7 bases. CDR3 DNA sequence: TGTGCCAGCTCACGACAGACCCAAGAGACCCAGTACTTC. Translating it yields CASSRQTQETQYF.

This clone has just a few counts. The chain combines TRBV9 with TRBJ1-6; D gene ambiguous. The V end lost 1 base, the J end lost 5 bases, and 1 base lay between the germline ends. Germline loops: CDR1 SGDLS, CDR2 YYNGEE. This CDR3 is built from 12 residues. Written as DNA, the CDR3 is TGTGCCAGCAGCGTAAATAATTCACCCCTCCACTTT. This gives the protein CASSVNNSPLHF.

This chain connects TRBV5-1 to TRBJ2-7; the D gene is possibly TRBD2 (6 bases). The CDR3 covers 15 residues. Germline V gives CDR1 SGHRS, CDR2 YFSETQ. Trimming removed 7 bases at V and 7 bases at J, with 24 bases between. The CDR3 spells CASHPVPTRSSEQYF. The CDR3 nucleotides are TGCGCCAGCCATCCCGTACCGACTAGATCTAGTGAGCAGTACTTC.

This clone has just a few counts. The chain employs TRBV28 and TRBJ1-1; D remains ambiguous. Looked up from germline, CDR1 is MDHEN and CDR2 is SYDVKM. The CDR3 is 15 amino acids. V shed 6 bases and J shed 0 bases, with 14 bases lying between them. In DNA form, the CDR3 reads TGTGCCAGCAGCCCCTTACCGGCAGTGAACACTGAAGCTTTCTTT. Encoded protein: CASSPLPAVNTEAFF.

This chain joins TRBV7-2 and TRBJ2-4, with 10 bases aligning to TRBD2. The J segment lost 2 bases and the V segment lost 6 bases, leaving 13 bases of the junction unmatched. Germline V lookup: CDR1 SGHTA, CDR2 FQGNSA. The CDR3 is 18 residues long. The CDR3 protein is CASSALYSGGRSKNIQYF. In nucleotides, the CDR3 is TGTGCCAGCAGTGCGTTATATAGCGGGGGGAGGTCCAAAAACATTCAGTACTTC. The full variable domain, rest sourced from reference TRBV7-2 and TRBJ2-4, is GAGVSQSPSNKVTEKGKDVELRCDPISGHTALYWYRQSLGQGLEFLIYFQGNSAPDKSGLPSDRFSAERTGGSVSTLTIQRTQQEDSAVYLCASSALYSGGRSKNIQYFGAGTRLSVL.

The CDR3 bases are TGTGCCAGCTCACCCCTAGGACAAGACTACGAGCAGTACTTC. It encodes CASSPLGQDYEQYF. J is TRBJ2-7 and V is TRBV18; D is possibly TRBD1 (5 bases). The germline CDR1 and CDR2 sequences are KGHSH and LQKENI. The CDR3 extends over 14 amino acids. V lost 3 bases and J 3 bases, leaving 12 bases between the germline ends.

This chain joins TRBV30 and TRBJ1-5; possibly TRBD1 for D (5 bases). V was shortened by 2 bases and J by 3 bases, with 8 bases between the two germline ends. This CDR3 is built from 13 residues. CDR1 is GTSNPN and CDR2 is SVGIG in the germline V gene (reference sequence). CDR3 DNA sequence: TGTGCCTGGAGTCCCGGGACCAATCAGCCCCAGCATTTT. It translates to CAWSPGTNQPQHF.

In this sample, this clone turned up a few times. The chain joins TRBV5-6 to TRBJ2-1; possible D gene TRBD2, 6 bases. CDR1 SGHDT and CDR2 YYEEEE come from the germline V gene. This CDR3 contains 15 residues. The V end was cut by 4 bases, the J end by 8 bases, with 19 bases between. The chain's CDR3 is CASSVVGLAFDEQFF. In DNA form, the CDR3 reads TGTGCCAGCAGCGTTGTGGGTCTAGCGTTCGATGAGCAGTTCTTC.

This clone was observed a handful of times. The chain joins TRBV4-3 to TRBJ1-5; unclear D gene. The CDR3 is 14 amino acids. Between the trimmed V and J ends, which lost 4 bases and 5 bases, there was a span of 12 bases. Looked up from germline, CDR1 is LGHNA and CDR2 is YSLEER. The CDR3 region has the DNA TGCGCCAGCAGCCCCTACGGCCGCGATCAGCCCCAGCATTTT. It is translated as CASSPYGRDQPQHF.